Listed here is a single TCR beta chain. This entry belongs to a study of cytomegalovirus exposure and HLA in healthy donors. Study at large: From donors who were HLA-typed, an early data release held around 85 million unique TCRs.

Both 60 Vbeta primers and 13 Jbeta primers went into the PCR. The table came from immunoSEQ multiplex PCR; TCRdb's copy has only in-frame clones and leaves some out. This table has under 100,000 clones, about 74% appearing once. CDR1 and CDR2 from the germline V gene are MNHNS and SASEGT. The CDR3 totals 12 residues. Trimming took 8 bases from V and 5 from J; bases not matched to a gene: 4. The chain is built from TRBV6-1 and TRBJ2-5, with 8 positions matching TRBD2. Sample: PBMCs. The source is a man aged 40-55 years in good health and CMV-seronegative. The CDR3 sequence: CASSGTRETQYF. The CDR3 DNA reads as TGTGCCAGCTCCGGGACTAGGGAGACCCAGTACTTC.